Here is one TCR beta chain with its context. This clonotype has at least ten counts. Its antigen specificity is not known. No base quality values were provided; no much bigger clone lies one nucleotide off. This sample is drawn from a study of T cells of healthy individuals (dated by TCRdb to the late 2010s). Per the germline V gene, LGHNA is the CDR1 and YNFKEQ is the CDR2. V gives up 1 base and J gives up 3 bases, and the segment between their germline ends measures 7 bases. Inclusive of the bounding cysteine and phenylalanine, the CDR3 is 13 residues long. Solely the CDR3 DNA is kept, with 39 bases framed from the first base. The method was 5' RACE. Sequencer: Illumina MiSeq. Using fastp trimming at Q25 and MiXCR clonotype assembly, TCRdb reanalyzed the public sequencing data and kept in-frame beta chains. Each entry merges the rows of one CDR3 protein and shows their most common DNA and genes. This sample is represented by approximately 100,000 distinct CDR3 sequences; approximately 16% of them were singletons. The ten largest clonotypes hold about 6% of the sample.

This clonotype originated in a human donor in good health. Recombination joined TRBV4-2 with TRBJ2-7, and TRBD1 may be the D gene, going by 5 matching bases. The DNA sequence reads TGTGCCAGCAGCCAAGTAGGGGTCTACGAGCAGTACTTC. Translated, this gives CASSQVGVYEQYF.